A selection of T cell receptor beta chains follows, all from one sample in a study of T cells in Graves' hyperthyroidism and ophthalmopathy. TCRdb independently ran MiXCR on the multiplex PCR reads; one entry per CDR3 protein. The table records some 600,000 distinct CDR3 sequences, approximately 14% of them present only once. Specimen: blood. These receptors originate from a woman aged 25 to 39 with Graves' hyperthyroidism that later progressed to Graves' ophthalmopathy. The conserved cysteine and the conserved F or W are not part of the CDR3 here. Fields, in order: V gene, J gene, CDR3 protein.

TRBV24-1	TRBJ1-5	ATSEGKDGWGKGNQPQH
TRBV6-1	TRBJ1-4	ASSERGQSNEKLL
TRBV20-1	TRBJ1-2	STLDGGGNGYT
TRBV6-2/TRBV6-3	NA	ASTPGGGLSGQF
TRBV9	TRBJ2-5	ASSVGLAGETQY
TRBV12-3/TRBV12-4	TRBJ1-2	ASSSRQEYT
TRBV11-2	TRBJ2-5	ASSLDALATSRETQY
TRBV20-1	TRBJ2-6	SARLLGSGANVLT
TRBV28	TRBJ2-3	ASSNEGYTDTQY
TRBV5-1	TRBJ2-5	ASSLVQGKETQY
TRBV25-1	TRBJ1-6	ASSELGRGNNSPLH
TRBV5-1	TRBJ1-1	ASSPTDGPNTEAF
TRBV6-6	TRBJ1-4	ASSYGTRNEKLF
TRBV5-5	TRBJ1-5	ASSLWDTNQPQH
TRBV30	TRBJ2-7	AWTKGDRAHEQY
TRBV19	TRBJ2-2	ASRLAKNTGELF
TRBV7-9	TRBJ1-1	ASSLTGEGKAF
TRBV7-7	TRBJ2-5	ASSSKIVARETQY
TRBV12-3/TRBV12-4	TRBJ2-1	ASSPETGSSYNEQF
TRBV14	TRBJ1-1	ASSPRYHTEAF
TRBV7-3	TRBJ2-7	ASSEQTGPGGEQY
TRBV29-1	TRBJ2-7	SHLTSGRYEQY
TRBV19	TRBJ1-1	ASSIVGLSTEAF
TRBV2	TRBJ1-2	ASGPVGGAVYGYT
TRBV9	TRBJ2-1	ASSVAGSGRADEQF
TRBV29-1	TRBJ1-2	SVVGAGNYGYT
TRBV9	TRBJ2-2	ASSVSGDTGELF
TRBV11-2	TRBJ2-2	ASSFRTGSSTGELF
TRBV29-1	TRBJ2-7	SVGVTSYEQY
TRBV29-1	TRBJ2-1	SEKGYNSYNEQF
TRBV30	TRBJ1-1	AWIWQHGTEAF
TRBV20-1	TRBJ2-3	SARGITDTQY
TRBV18	TRBJ2-1	ASSTMGTSGNEQF
TRBV19	TRBJ2-5	ASSIDGPGGPQETQY
TRBV2	TRBJ2-5	ASRHRVSASQETQY
TRBV30	TRBJ2-7	AWTTGYEQY
TRBV11-1	TRBJ2-4	ASSFYGGIQY
TRBV7-8	TRBJ2-5	ASGLRTSGRLVQETQY
TRBV24-1	TRBJ1-5	ATSVGGGGQPQH
TRBV5-1	TRBJ2-5	ASSLVVSGETQH
TRBV4-3	TRBJ2-1	ASSQDWASGNGYNEQF
TRBV27	TRBJ1-2	ASRGPVWGYT
TRBV15	TRBJ2-3	ATSRGAGAGDTQY
TRBV6-1	TRBJ2-7	ASSRDTYYEQY
TRBV5-1	TRBJ2-3	ASSLDGTDTTDTQY
TRBV18	TRBJ2-5	ASSLRDHLQETQY
TRBV9	TRBJ1-2	ASSEGGAGGYT
TRBV29-1	TRBJ2-3	SGGAPIGFTDTQY
TRBV4-1	TRBJ2-1	ASSQGHDRGEQF
TRBV14	TRBJ1-4	ASSQFVNEKLF
TRBV19	TRBJ2-1	ASSIEAKREGSEQF
TRBV11-2	TRBJ2-1	ASSLVRQSLSYNEQF
TRBV6-2/TRBV6-3	TRBJ2-5	ASSYSGLAARETQY
TRBV7-9	TRBJ1-4	ASSPPTVNEKLF
TRBV6-4	TRBJ2-3	ASSEYSTGSRTDTQY
TRBV7-2	TRBJ2-3	ASSRRGLGTTDTQY
TRBV5-1	TRBJ2-1	ASSLHSGFSYNEQF
TRBV19	TRBJ2-5	ASSMGGRETQY
TRBV9	TRBJ2-7	ASSGGTSGLYEQY